These T cell receptor beta chains were read from a single sample in a study of monozygotic twins with inflammatory bowel disease. Following a re-call of the 5' RACE reads, TCRdb has one entry per CDR3 protein and lacks DNA. This sample's table reports approximately 200,000 distinct CDR3 sequences. Source material: blood. The receptors originated from a human donor with ulcerative colitis or Crohn's disease, or a healthy co-twin of an affected twin (not recorded which). Both conserved end residues are part of each CDR3.

CDR3 length,J gene,V gene,CDR3 protein
15,TRBJ1-2,TRBV6-1,CASSQWTGGDYGYTF
13,TRBJ1-1,TRBV28,CASSFRRNTEAFF
15,TRBJ2-1,TRBV5-1,CASRLAALLGNEQFF
14,TRBJ1-1,TRBV5-1,CASSLGDGNTEAFF
14,TRBJ2-5,TRBV5-1,CASSGSALAETQYF
16,TRBJ1-4,TRBV18,CASSPLAGTGNEKLFF
19,TRBJ2-2,TRBV19,CASSIHAPGLAVNTGELFF
12,TRBJ2-1,TRBV27,CASSFRLGEQFF
15,TRBJ2-2,TRBV7-3,CASSLASGPTGELFF
15,TRBJ2-1,TRBV5-4,CAIHSRGGSYNEQFF
12,TRBJ2-1,TRBV12-3/TRBV12-4,CASRRRTAEQFF
13,TRBJ2-7,TRBV7-2,CASSLGAVYEQYF
14,TRBJ2-5,TRBV7-2,CASSVQGAEETQYF
16,TRBJ1-2,TRBV4-1,CASSQDTLDRGQGYTF